The rows below give T cell receptor beta chains drawn from one sample of a study of blood T cells in healthy people across ages. TCRdb analysed the 5' RACE reads with MiXCR anew, one entry per CDR3 protein. The sample yields about 1.8 million distinct CDR3 sequences, around 50% seen once. The sequencing input was blood. The receptors here all came from a woman in her thirties or forties in good health. CDR3s include the opening cysteine and the closing phenylalanine or tryptophan. The D gene is left open where the match is weak. Where a row states a size, it is once, few, many or the class of an expanded clone; other rows omit it.

>NA|TRBV20-1|NA|TRBJ1-2
CSARVTGAIYGYTF
TGCAGTGCTAGAGTTACGGGGGCAATCTACGGCTACACCTTC
>few|TRBV20-1|NA|TRBJ1-5
CSALGGEGYGNQPQHF
TGCAGTGCTCTTGGGGGGGAAGGGTATGGCAATCAGCCCCAGCATTTT
>NA|TRBV28|TRBD1|TRBJ2-7
CASSLPLQGIRSYEQYF
TGTGCCAGCAGTTTGCCTCTACAGGGGATAAGATCCTACGAGCAGTACTTC
>NA|TRBV28|NA|TRBJ2-5
CASSLTYADNEQYF
TGTGCCAGCAGTTTGACATATGCGGACAATGAGCAGTACTTC
>few|TRBV7-2|NA|TRBJ2-1
CASRRDLPNEQFF
TGTGCCAGCCGCAGAGACCTTCCTAATGAGCAGTTCTTC
>NA|TRBV9|TRBD1|TRBJ2-5
CASSWGQGAEETQYF
TGTGCCAGCAGTTGGGGACAGGGGGCGGAAGAGACCCAGTACTTC
>NA|TRBV20-1|NA|TRBJ2-1
CSAKIGEQFF
TGCAGTGCTAAGATAGGGGAGCAGTTCTTC
>few|TRBV5-1|TRBD1|TRBJ2-7
CASQRTTGSYEQYF
TGCGCCAGCCAGCGCACGACAGGGAGTTACGAGCAGTACTTC
>NA|TRBV4-1|NA|TRBJ1-5
CASSQDKGEVPEPQHF
TGCGCCAGCAGCCAAGACAAGGGCGAGGTCCCGGAGCCCCAGCATTTT
>NA|TRBV12-3/TRBV12-4|TRBD1|TRBJ2-7
CASSFRGTGIYEQYF
TGTGCCAGCAGTTTTCGGGGGACAGGTATCTACGAGCAGTACTTC
>NA|TRBV4-1|NA|TRBJ2-1
CASSQEVTRPTGSYNEQFF
TGCGCCAGCAGCCAAGAGGTCACCCGCCCCACTGGCAGCTACAATGAGCAGTTCTTC
>few|TRBV27|NA|TRBJ2-5
CASSHTSAGRETQYF
TGTGCCAGCAGCCACACCTCGGCCGGGAGAGAGACCCAGTACTTC
>NA|TRBV3-1|TRBD2|TRBJ2-1
CASSQRLAGGPVFYEQFF
TGTGCCAGCAGCCAAAGGCTAGCGGGGGGGCCAGTATTTTATGAGCAGTTCTTC
>NA|TRBV6-1|NA|TRBJ2-1
CASYSLYNEQFF
TGTGCCAGCTACTCTCTTTACAATGAGCAGTTCTTC
>NA|TRBV19|TRBD1|TRBJ2-3
CASGRGLRTDTQYF
TGTGCCAGTGGAAGGGGGCTCCGCACAGATACGCAGTATTTT
>NA|TRBV11-2|NA|TRBJ2-3
CASSGSSSTDTQYF
TGTGCCAGCAGCGGGTCTTCTAGCACAGATACGCAGTATTTT